Listed here is a single T cell receptor (beta chain). This same CDR3 is encoded by further DNA sequences in the sample. Trimming removed 3 bases from V and 5 bases from J, with 5 bases in between. The germline V gene encodes CDR1 MDHEN and CDR2 SYDVKM. This CDR3 has 11 residues. This record comes from a study of shared clonotypes between healthy human individuals. The table came from immunoSEQ multiplex PCR; TCRdb's copy has only in-frame clones and leaves some out. Here the sample spans about a million clones, approximately 76% being singletons. CD45RA+ naive and CD45RA-negative memory subsets were separated from CD4+ cells.

The gene calls are TRBV28 and TRBJ2-7, with D uncertain. Specimen: memory CD4+ T cells sorted from blood. Described subset: CD45RA-negative fraction. The source of this sequence is a man aged 18 to 35 in good health. The CDR3: CASSLSHEQYF. The CDR3 coding sequence is TGTGCCAGCAGTTTGAGCCACGAGCAGTACTTC.